The clone carrying this T cell receptor (beta chain) was found a few times. Its antigen is as yet unknown. This CDR3 contains 14 residues. CDR1 is MNHEY, CDR2 SMNVEV, per germline (reference sequence). V was trimmed by 6 bases and J by 1 base, leaving 10 bases between them. MiXCR was run by TCRdb on the 5' RACE reads, yielding one entry per CDR3 protein. This sample has about 360,000 distinct CDR3 sequences, with about an eighth found just once. The data derive from a study of T-cell memory formation after mild COVID-19. Study observations and caveats: Shrinking CD4+ clones were chiefly CM and EM; CD8+ ones were chiefly EMRA. Clones from the second wave (peaking day 37) had unconfirmed SARS-CoV-2 specificity.

The source of this sequence is a man aged 18 to 29 who had mild COVID-19 (a few samples of this study predate the infection). Cell type and time point are not known. Sequenced: PBMCs or a T cell subset sorted from them (not recorded which). This chain joins TRBV27 and TRBJ2-4; D is perhaps TRBD2 (5 bases). The CDR3 region has the DNA TGTGCCAGCAGGAGGGCTTCGGCCAAAAACATTCAGTACTTC. Its translation: CASRRASAKNIQYF.